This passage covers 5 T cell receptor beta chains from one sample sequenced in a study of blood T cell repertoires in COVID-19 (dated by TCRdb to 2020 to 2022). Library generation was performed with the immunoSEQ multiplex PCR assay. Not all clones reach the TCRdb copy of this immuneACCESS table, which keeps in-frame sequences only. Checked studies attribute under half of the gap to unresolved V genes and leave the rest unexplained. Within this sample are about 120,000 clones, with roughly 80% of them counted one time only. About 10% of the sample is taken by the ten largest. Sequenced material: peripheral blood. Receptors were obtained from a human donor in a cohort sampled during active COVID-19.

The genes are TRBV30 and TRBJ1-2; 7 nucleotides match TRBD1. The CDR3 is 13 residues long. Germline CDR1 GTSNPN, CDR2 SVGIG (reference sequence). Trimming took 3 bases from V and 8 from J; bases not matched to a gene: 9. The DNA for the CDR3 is TGTGCCTGGAGCTATTTGGGACAGTCAGGCTACACCTTC. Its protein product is CAWSYLGQSGYTF.

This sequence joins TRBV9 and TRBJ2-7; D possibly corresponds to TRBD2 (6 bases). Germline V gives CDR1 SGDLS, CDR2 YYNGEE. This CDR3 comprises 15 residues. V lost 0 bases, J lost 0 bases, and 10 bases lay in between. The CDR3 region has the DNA TGTGCCAGCAGCGTAGATTCTAGCGCCTCCTACGAGCAGTACTTC. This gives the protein CASSVDSSASYEQYF.

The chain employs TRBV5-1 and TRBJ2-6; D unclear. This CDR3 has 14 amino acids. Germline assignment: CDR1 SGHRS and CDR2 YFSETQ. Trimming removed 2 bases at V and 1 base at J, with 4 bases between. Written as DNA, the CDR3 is TGCGCCAGCAGCTTCGTGTCTGGGGCCAACGTCCTGACTTTC. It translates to CASSFVSGANVLTF.

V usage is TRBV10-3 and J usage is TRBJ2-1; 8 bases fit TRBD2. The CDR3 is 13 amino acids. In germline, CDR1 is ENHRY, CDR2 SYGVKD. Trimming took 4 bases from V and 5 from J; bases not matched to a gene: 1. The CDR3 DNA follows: TGTGCCATCAGTGGACTAGCGAACAATGAGCAGTTCTTC. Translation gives CAISGLANNEQFF.

The CDR3 DNA reads TGTGCCAGCAGTTTATACCGGGACAGGGGCCTTTTAAGCAATCAGCCCCAGCATTTT. The encoded protein is CASSLYRDRGLLSNQPQHF. The rearrangement uses TRBV27 and TRBJ1-5, with TRBD1 identical over 10 bases. This CDR3 has 19 residues. The V segment lost 1 base and the J segment 1 base; nucleotides outside the gene matches: 10. Germline CDR1 and CDR2: MNHEY and SMNVEV (reference sequence).